This TCR beta chain derives from a study of cytomegalovirus exposure and HLA in healthy donors. Comment on this clone: Its antigen remains unknown.

Study-wide findings and caveats: Serostatus for CMV was the only available immune exposure information.

The PCR was carried out with 60 Vbeta primers and 13 Jbeta primers. The repertoire was sequenced with immunoSEQ multiplex PCR; TCRdb's copy has only in-frame clones and lacks some. Counted here are some 69,000 clones, around 66% occurring once; the ten biggest clones make up around 13%. The material sequenced was PBMCs. This sequence was found in a male donor in good health and CMV-seropositive.

This CDR3 reads CASSEGAGNEKLFF. In DNA, the CDR3 is TGTGCCAGCAGTGAAGGGGCGGGTAATGAAAAACTGTTTTTT. The chain combines TRBV6-1 with TRBJ1-4; D unclear. Trimming took off 1 base at V and 4 bases at J, with 7 bases between the two ends. Germline CDR1 reads MNHNS; CDR2 reads SASEGT. CDR3 length: 14 residues.